This entry concerns a single T cell receptor beta chain. As yet, its antigen is unknown. The source of the sample is a study of cytomegalovirus exposure and HLA in healthy donors. Researchers ran the PCR with 60 Vbeta and 13 Jbeta primers. Produced via immunoSEQ multiplex PCR; TCRdb's table is partial and in-frame only. The repertoire holds some 140,000 clones, approximately 80% seen once, with over 5% in the top ten. Points from the study as a whole: In vitro, three CMV-associated chains proved specific for CMV antigens.

Looked up from germline, CDR1 is MNHEY and CDR2 is SVGAGI. The CDR3 consists of 15 residues. V was pared by 7 bases and J by 1 base, with 6 bases of the junction left unmatched. The chain joins TRBV6-5 to TRBJ2-3; 9 bases match TRBD1. Sequencing was performed on PBMCs. This receptor was identified in a woman in her forties in good health and CMV-seropositive. The CDR3 region has the DNA TGTGCCAGCACCCGTTGGACAGGGGGCACAGATACGCAGTATTTT. It is translated as CASTRWTGGTDTQYF.